These T cell receptor beta chains were read from a single sample in a study of blood T cell repertoires in COVID-19. Data came from immunoSEQ multiplex PCR; TCRdb stores just in-frame clones and leaves some out. The sample lists under 250,000 clones; 65% to 90% were seen once. Sequencing input: peripheral blood. The origin of the receptors is a man aged 50 to 59 with COVID-19, enrolled during active disease. Each CDR3 is given with its conserved first and last residue. The D gene is left open where the match is weak.

>NA|TRBV7-7|TRBJ2-5
TGTGCTAGCAGCTTAGGGCGGCGGGGGCACGGGGAGACCCAGTACTTC
CASSLGRRGHGETQYF
>TRBD2|TRBV4-1|TRBJ2-1
TGCGCCAGCAGCCAAGAGTCATTCCTGACTAGCCCCTCCTCGGCCGTCTACAATGAGCAGTTCTTC
CASSQESFLTSPSSAVYNEQFF
>TRBD1|TRBV6-2/TRBV6-3|TRBJ2-3
TGTGCCAGCAGTTACTCCGGGACAGGGAATTATTGGGGCACAGATACGCAGTATTTT
CASSYSGTGNYWGTDTQYF
>NA|TRBV10-3|TRBJ1-1
TGTGCCATCAGTGAACGGGTTACTGAAGCTTTCTTT
CAISERVTEAFF
>NA|TRBV6-6|TRBJ1-3
TGTGCCAGCAAGGTCCAGACATTCGGAAACACCATATATTTT
CASKVQTFGNTIYF
>NA|TRBV6-2/TRBV6-3|TRBJ1-1
TGTGCCAGCAGTTACTCGGGTAGAGGGAACACTGAAGCTTTCTTT
CASSYSGRGNTEAFF
>NA|TRBV6-4|TRBJ1-1
TGTGCCAGCAGGCTAGAAGGGAACACTGAAGCTTTCTTT
CASRLEGNTEAFF
>NA|TRBV15|TRBJ2-7
TGTGCCACCAGCAGAGATCCCGGCTACGAGCAGTACTTC
CATSRDPGYEQYF
>NA|TRBV25-1|TRBJ1-4
TGTGCCAGCATCAAGGGGGAAAAACTGTTTTTT
CASIKGEKLFF
>NA|TRBV2|TRBJ1-1
TGTGCCAGCAGTGTAATAGGAGGGAACACTGAAGCTTTCTTT
CASSVIGGNTEAFF